This TCR beta chain is from a study of T cell responses to AZD1222 COVID-19 vaccine. Using immunoSEQ multiplex PCR, the repertoire was profiled, and TCRdb retains in-frame clones only, with some absent. Here the sample spans some 130,000 clones, roughly 93% being singletons. V lost 2 bases and J 7 bases, leaving 12 bases between the germline ends. In germline, CDR1 is SGHVS, CDR2 FQNEAQ. This CDR3 has 13 residues. Findings of the study overall: Clonal diversity was possibly underestimated, and white British individuals and females predominated among donors. Mapped onto spike, vaccine-associated CD4 TCRs spanned it and were dominant at 160-218 and 743-854. Sampling captured repertoires only after the peak T cell response. With two AZD1222 doses given, Spike-specific TCR breadth and depth both rose.

Comments on this clone: Its matching antigen is unknown.

The chain joins TRBV7-8 to TRBJ2-7, with unresolved D. The receptor's source is an adult in good health. Sequenced here: peripheral blood, sampled on day 0 of AZD1222 vaccination. CDR3 bases: TGTGCCAGCAGCTTAAGTTTTGACGGGGAGCAGTACTTC. This codes for CASSLSFDGEQYF.